This TCR beta chain was identified during a study of T-cell reconstitution after alpha-beta-depleted transplantation in children. The CDR3 contains 14 residues. Trimming removed 4 bases from V and 2 bases from J, with 12 bases in between. Germline V gives CDR1 SGHRS, CDR2 YFSETQ. Study-wide points: T-cell numbers and diversity, one year after transplant, stemmed largely from T cells that were newly produced. In patients about two months after transplant, alpha-beta T cells reportedly arose from several hundred expanded graft clones.

To note about this clonotype: Its matching antigen is unknown.

A TCRbeta library incorporating unique molecular identifiers was prepared. TCRdb recomputed calls from the PCR reads with MiXCR, one row per CDR3 protein. The sample has 40,000 to 60,000 distinct CDR3 sequences; around 9% are singletons. The source material was PBMCs, mostly from graft donor cells, sampled 60 days after TCRalphabeta/CD19-depleted stem cell transplant. This sequence joins TRBV5-1 and TRBJ1-2; tentative D call: TRBD1 (5 bases). The sequence derives from a male patient between 2 and 15 years old who had a stem cell transplant for chronic granulomatous disease, so the T cells may come from the graft donor. The CDR3 spells CASSRWEGNYGYTF. CDR3 DNA sequence: TGCGCCAGCAGCCGATGGGAGGGGAACTATGGCTACACCTTC.